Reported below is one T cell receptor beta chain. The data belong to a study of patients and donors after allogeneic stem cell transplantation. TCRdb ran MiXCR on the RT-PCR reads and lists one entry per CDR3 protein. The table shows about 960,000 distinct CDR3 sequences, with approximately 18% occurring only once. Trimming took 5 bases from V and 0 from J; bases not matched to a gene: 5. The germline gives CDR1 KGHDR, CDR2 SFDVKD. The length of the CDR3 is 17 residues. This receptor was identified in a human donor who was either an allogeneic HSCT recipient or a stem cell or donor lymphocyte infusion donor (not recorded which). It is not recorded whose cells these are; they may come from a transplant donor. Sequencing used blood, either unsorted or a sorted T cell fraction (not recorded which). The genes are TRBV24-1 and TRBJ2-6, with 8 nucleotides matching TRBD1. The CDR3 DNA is TGTGCCACCAGTGGAGGACAGGGACTCTCTGGGGCCAACGTCCTGACTTTC. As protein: CATSGGQGLSGANVLTF.